These 8 T cell receptor beta chains were sequenced from one sample in a study of CD8+CD57+ T cells in acquired aplastic anemia. Genomic DNA templated the TCR beta VDJ and CDR3 profiling. Each CDR3 protein gets one entry after TCRdb re-called the reads with MiXCR. The table has around 190,000 distinct CDR3 sequences, 60% to 65% seen once. The sequenced material came from sorted CD4+, CD8+, or CD8+CD57+ T cells (not recorded which) from PBMCs. These receptors originate from a human donor in good health.

This clonotype was seen a few times. The chain carries TRBV24-1 and TRBJ2-5; D perhaps matches TRBD1 (6 bases). CDR3 length: 16 amino acids. The V gene lost 0 bases and the J gene lost 0 bases, with 10 bases spanning the gap. The germline V gene encodes CDR1 KGHDR and CDR2 SFDVKD. CDR3 protein: CATSDLHREYQETQYF. CDR3 nucleotides: TGTGCCACCAGTGATTTGCACAGGGAGTACCAAGAGACCCAGTACTTC.

The chain recombines TRBV7-7 with TRBJ2-2; 8 bases fit TRBD1. Per germline, CDR1 SSHAT and CDR2 FNYEAQ (reference sequence). CDR3 length: 16 amino acids. The V and J ends lost 0 bases and 6 bases, in that order; junction bases with no gene match: 6. This chain's CDR3 is CASSLAPGQGPGELFF. DNA of the CDR3: TGTGCCAGCAGCTTAGCGCCCGGACAGGGTCCCGGGGAGCTGTTTTTT.

The chain links TRBV11-2 to TRBJ2-3; D uncertain. The CDR3 sequence is 13 residues long. The V and J ends lost 4 bases and 2 bases respectively, with 7 bases between them. The germline V gene has CDR1 SGHAT and CDR2 FQNNGV. The CDR3 region has the DNA TGTGCCAGCAGCTCCCAGATCACAGATACGCAGTATTTT. Translated: CASSSQITDTQYF. The whole variable domain, remainder taken from reference TRBV11-2 and TRBJ2-3, is EAGVAQSPRYKIIEKRQSVAFWCNPISGHATLYWYQQILGQGPKLLIQFQNNGVVDDSQLPKDRFSAERLKGVDSTLKIQPAKLEDSAVYLCASSSQITDTQYFGPGTRLTVL.

This clonotype has just a few counts. The chain combines TRBV7-9 with TRBJ2-7; D remains unclear. CDR3 length: 12 residues. Germline V gives CDR1 SEHNR, CDR2 FQNEAQ (reference sequence). Trimming left V 1 base short and J 4 bases short, with 5 bases between. The CDR3 is CASSLGKYEQYF. CDR3 in DNA: TGTGCCAGCAGCTTAGGCAAATACGAGCAGTACTTC. Full variable domain (missing parts from reference TRBV7-9 and TRBJ2-7): DTGVSQNPRHKITKRGQNVTFRCDPISEHNRLYWYRQTLGQGPEFLTYFQNEAQLEKSRLLSDRFSAERPKGSFSTLEIQRTEQGDSAMYLCASSLGKYEQYFGPGTRLTVT.

This clonotype was counted a few times. This sequence joins TRBV9 and TRBJ1-5; D ambiguous. The CDR3 extends over 12 amino acids. Germline CDR1 reads SGDLS; CDR2 reads YYNGEE. Trimming took off 4 bases at V and 4 bases at J, with 6 bases between the two ends. The CDR3 loop reads CASSLWNQPQHF. In DNA form, the CDR3 reads TGTGCCAGCAGCTTGTGGAATCAGCCCCAGCATTTT.

V and J are TRBV7-9 and TRBJ2-1; TRBD2 matches 7 bases. V gave up 5 bases and J gave up 8 bases; unmatched junction bases: 6. The CDR3 extends over 13 amino acids. Germline V gene data show CDR1 as SEHNR and CDR2 as FQNEAQ (reference sequence). The CDR3 spells CASSPEAGHEQFF. Written as DNA, the CDR3 is TGTGCCAGCAGCCCCGAAGCGGGGCATGAGCAGTTCTTC. Full variable domain (outside the CDR3, taken from reference TRBV7-9 and TRBJ2-1): DTGVSQNPRHKITKRGQNVTFRCDPISEHNRLYWYRQTLGQGPEFLTYFQNEAQLEKSRLLSDRFSAERPKGSFSTLEIQRTEQGDSAMYLCASSPEAGHEQFFGPGTRLTVL.

This clonotype was observed many times. The gene calls are TRBV5-1 and TRBJ2-5, with 8 bases identical to TRBD2. With V trimmed by 4 bases and J by 4 bases, 9 bases remained unmatched. CDR1 is SGHRS, CDR2 YFSETQ, per germline. The CDR3 consists of 15 residues. Here the CDR3 DNA reads TGCGCCAGCAGCGTGTCAGGACTAGCCTTAGAGACCCAGTACTTC. Encoded protein: CASSVSGLALETQYF.

This clonotype has more than one count but fewer than ten. This chain links TRBV27 with TRBJ2-7; D remains ambiguous. Trimming left V 0 bases short and J 2 bases short, with 23 bases between. The CDR3 is 19 residues long. Germline loops: CDR1 MNHEY, CDR2 SMNVEV (reference sequence). The CDR3 protein is CASSLSYPGAGLWAYEQYF. The DNA for the CDR3 is TGTGCCAGCAGTTTATCGTACCCCGGCGCCGGGTTGTGGGCCTACGAGCAGTACTTC.